This T cell receptor beta chain was identified during a study of blood T cell repertoires in COVID-19. Overall study: From the United States, Italy and Spain came samples of acute and convalescent COVID-19.

Clones were sequenced by immunoSEQ multiplex PCR, and TCRdb holds only the in-frame ones, with some missing. The data show fewer than 150,000 clones, around three quarters seen once. The CDR3 runs 11 residues. V lost 3 bases to trimming and J lost 7 bases, with 5 bases between them. The V gene's germline CDR1 is KGHSH and CDR2 LQKENI. Specimen: peripheral blood. This receptor was obtained from a human donor in a cohort sampled during active COVID-19. The rearrangement links TRBV18 to TRBJ2-3; D gene unclear. This chain's CDR3 is CASSPSNTQYF. CDR3 DNA: TGTGCCAGCTCACCCAGTAATACGCAGTATTTT.